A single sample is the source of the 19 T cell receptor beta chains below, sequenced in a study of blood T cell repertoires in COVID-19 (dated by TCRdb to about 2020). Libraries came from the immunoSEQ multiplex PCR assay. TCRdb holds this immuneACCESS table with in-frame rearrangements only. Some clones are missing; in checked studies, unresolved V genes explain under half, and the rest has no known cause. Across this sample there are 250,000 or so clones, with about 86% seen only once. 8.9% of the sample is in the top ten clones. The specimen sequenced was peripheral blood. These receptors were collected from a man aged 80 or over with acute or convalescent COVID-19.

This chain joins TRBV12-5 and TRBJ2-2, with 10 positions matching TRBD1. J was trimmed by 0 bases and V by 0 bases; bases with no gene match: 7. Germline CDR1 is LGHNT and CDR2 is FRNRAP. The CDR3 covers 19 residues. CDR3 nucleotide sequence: TGTGCTAGTGGTTTGGTACGGACAGGGGGTATTTCGAACACCGGGGAGCTGTTTTTT. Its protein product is CASGLVRTGGISNTGELFF.

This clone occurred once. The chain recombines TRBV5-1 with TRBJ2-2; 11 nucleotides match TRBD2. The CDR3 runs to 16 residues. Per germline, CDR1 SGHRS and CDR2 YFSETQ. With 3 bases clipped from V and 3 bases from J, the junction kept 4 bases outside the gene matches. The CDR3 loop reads CASSSTSGGHTGELFF. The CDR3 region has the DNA TGCGCCAGCAGCTCCACTAGCGGGGGCCACACCGGGGAGCTGTTTTTT.

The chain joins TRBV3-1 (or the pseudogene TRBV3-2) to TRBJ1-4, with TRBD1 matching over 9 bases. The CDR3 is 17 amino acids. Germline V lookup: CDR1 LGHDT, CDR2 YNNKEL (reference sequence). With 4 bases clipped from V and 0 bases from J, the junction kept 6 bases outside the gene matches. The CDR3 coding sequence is TGTGCCAGCAGCCCGTACAGGGGGCCTTCAACTAATGAAAAACTGTTTTTT. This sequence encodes CASSPYRGPSTNEKLFF.

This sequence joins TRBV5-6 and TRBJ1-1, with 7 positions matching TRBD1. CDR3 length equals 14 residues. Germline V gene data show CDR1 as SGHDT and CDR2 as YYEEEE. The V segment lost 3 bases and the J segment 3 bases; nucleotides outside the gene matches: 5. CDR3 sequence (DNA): TGTGCCAGCAGCTCCGGGACAGTGGACACTGAAGCTTTCTTT. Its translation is CASSSGTVDTEAFF.

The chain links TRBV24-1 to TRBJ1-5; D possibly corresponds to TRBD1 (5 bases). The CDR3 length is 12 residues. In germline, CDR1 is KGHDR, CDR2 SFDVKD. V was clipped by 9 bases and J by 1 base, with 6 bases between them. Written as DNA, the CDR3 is TGTGCCACCCAGGGAAGCAATCAGCCCCAGCATTTT. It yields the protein CATQGSNQPQHF.

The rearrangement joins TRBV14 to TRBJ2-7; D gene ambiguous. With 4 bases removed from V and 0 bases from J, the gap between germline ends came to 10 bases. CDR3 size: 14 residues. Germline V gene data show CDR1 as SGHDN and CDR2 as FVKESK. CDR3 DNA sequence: TGTGCCAGCAGCCCCCGGCAGGTCTCCTACGAGCAGTACTTC. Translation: CASSPRQVSYEQYF.

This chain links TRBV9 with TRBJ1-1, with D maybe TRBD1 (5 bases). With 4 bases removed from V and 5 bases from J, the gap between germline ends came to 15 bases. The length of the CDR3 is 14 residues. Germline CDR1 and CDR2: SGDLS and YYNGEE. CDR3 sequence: CASSWGEGRTEAFF. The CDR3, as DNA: TGTGCCAGCAGCTGGGGGGAAGGGAGAACTGAAGCTTTCTTT.

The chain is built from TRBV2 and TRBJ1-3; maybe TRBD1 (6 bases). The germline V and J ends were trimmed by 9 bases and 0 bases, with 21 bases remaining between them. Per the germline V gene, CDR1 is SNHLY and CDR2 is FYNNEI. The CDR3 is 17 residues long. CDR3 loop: CARTGSSSLSSGNTIYF. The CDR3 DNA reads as TGTGCCAGGACAGGCTCTTCCAGTTTGAGCTCTGGAAACACCATATATTTT.

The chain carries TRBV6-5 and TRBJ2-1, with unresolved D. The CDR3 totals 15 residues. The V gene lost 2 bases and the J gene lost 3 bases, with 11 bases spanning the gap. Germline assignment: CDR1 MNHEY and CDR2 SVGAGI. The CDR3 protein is CASSYVAASYNEQFF. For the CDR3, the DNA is TGTGCCAGCAGTTACGTTGCGGCCAGCTACAATGAGCAGTTCTTC.

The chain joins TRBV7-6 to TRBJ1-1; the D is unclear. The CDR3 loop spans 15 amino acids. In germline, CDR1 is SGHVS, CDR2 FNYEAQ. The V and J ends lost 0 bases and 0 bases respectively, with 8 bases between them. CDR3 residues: CASSLALSMNTEAFF. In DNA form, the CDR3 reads TGTGCCAGCAGCTTAGCCTTGAGCATGAACACTGAAGCTTTCTTT. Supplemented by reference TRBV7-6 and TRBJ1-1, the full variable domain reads GAGVSQSPRYKVTKRGQDVALRCDPISGHVSLYWYRQALGQGPEFLTYFNYEAQQDKSGLPNDRFSAERPEGSISTLTIQRTEQRDSAMYRCASSLALSMNTEAFFGQGTRLTVV.

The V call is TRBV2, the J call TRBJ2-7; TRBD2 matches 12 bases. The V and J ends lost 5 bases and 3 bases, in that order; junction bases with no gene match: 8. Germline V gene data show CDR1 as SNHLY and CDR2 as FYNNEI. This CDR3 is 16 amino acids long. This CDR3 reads CASSLLGLAGLYEQYF. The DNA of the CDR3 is TGTGCCAGCAGTCTCCTTGGACTAGCGGGACTCTACGAGCAGTACTTC. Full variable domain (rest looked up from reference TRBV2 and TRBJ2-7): EPEVTQTPSHQVTQMGQEVILRCVPISNHLYFYWYRQILGQKVEFLVSFYNNEISEKSEIFDDQFSVERPDGSNFTLKIRSTKLEDSAMYFCASSLLGLAGLYEQYFGPGTRLTVT.

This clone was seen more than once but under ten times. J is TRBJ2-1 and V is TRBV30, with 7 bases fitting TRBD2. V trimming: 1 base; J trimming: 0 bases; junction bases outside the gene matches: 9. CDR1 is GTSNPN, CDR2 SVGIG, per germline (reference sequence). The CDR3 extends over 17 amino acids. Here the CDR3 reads CAWSGGDGGSSYNEQFF. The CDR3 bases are TGTGCCTGGAGTGGGGGAGACGGCGGGAGCTCCTACAATGAGCAGTTCTTC.

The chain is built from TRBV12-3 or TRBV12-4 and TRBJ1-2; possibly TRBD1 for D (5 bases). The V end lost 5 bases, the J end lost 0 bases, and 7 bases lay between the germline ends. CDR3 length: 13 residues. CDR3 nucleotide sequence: TGTGCCAGCAGTGTGACAGCTAACTATGGCTACACCTTC. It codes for CASSVTANYGYTF.

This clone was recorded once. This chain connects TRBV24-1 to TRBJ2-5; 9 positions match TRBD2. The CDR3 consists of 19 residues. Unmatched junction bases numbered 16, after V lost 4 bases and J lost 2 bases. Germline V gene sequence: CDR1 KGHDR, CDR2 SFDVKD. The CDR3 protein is CATSDRGLARGGYQETQYF. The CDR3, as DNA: TGTGCCACCAGTGACCGGGGACTAGCCAGGGGGGGTTATCAAGAGACCCAGTACTTC.

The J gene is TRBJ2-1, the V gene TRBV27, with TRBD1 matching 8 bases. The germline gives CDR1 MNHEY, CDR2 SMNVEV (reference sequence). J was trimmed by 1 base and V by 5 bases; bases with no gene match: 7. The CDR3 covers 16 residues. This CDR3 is CASSPRTGQSYNEQFF. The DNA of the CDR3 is TGTGCCAGCAGTCCCCGGACAGGGCAATCCTACAATGAGCAGTTCTTC.

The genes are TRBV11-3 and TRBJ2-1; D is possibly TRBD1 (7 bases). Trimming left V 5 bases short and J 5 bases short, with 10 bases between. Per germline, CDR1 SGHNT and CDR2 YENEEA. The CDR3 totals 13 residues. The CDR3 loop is CASSPGGNNEQFF. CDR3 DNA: TGTGCCAGCAGCCCAGGGGGGAACAATGAGCAGTTCTTC.

CDR3 DNA sequence: TGTGCCAGCTCACCAGACAACGGTAATTCACCCCTCCACTTT. It codes for CASSPDNGNSPLHF. The rearrangement joins TRBV18 to TRBJ1-6; D is unclear. CDR1 and CDR2 (germline): KGHSH, LQKENI. The CDR3 is made up of 14 amino acids. V was trimmed by 2 bases and J by 6 bases, leaving 8 bases between them.

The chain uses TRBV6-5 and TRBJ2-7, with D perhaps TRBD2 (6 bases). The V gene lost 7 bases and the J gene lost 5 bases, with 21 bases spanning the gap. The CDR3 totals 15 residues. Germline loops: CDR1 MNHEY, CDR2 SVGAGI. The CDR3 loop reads CASTSPDGGFNEQYF. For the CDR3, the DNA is TGTGCCAGCACCTCACCCGATGGGGGGTTTAACGAGCAGTACTTC.

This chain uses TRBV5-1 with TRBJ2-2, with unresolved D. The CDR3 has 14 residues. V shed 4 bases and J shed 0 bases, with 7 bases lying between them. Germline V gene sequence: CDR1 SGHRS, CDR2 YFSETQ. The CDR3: CASSVAANTGELFF. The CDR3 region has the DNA TGCGCCAGCAGCGTCGCGGCGAACACCGGGGAGCTGTTTTTT.